The 21 T cell receptor beta chains presented below share a single source sample, sequenced in a study of Graves' ophthalmopathy and Graves' hyperthyroidism. Amplification from RNA transcripts yielded the TCR beta CDR3 regions. After a first-round RT-PCR with HTBI primers, a second-round multiplex PCR was run. TCRdb reprocessed the multiplex PCR reads via MiXCR and lists one record per CDR3 protein. Of some 210,000 distinct CDR3 sequences in the sample, less than 30% are singletons; the top ten hold 9.1%. Sequencing was performed on peripheral blood. The source of these receptors is a man between 45 and 60 years old with Graves' ophthalmopathy.

The gene calls are TRBV20-1 and TRBJ2-5; D is uncertain. CDR3 length: 13 residues. Trimming removed 0 bases at V and 7 bases at J, with 12 bases between. Germline CDR1 and CDR2: DFQATT and SNEGSKA (reference sequence). As DNA, the CDR3 is TGCAGTGCTAGAGATTCGGGCGGCCGGACCCAGTACTTC. Translation: CSARDSGGRTQYF.

This clonotype was observed a few times. The DNA for the CDR3 is TGCGCCAGCAGTAGCGGGAGCTACCGCTCCTACGAGCAGTACTTC. Translating gives CASSSGSYRSYEQYF. The rearrangement uses TRBV10-1 and TRBJ2-7; 8 bases match TRBD2. The CDR3 extends over 15 amino acids. The germline CDR1 and CDR2 sequences are WNHNN and SYGVQD (reference sequence). V was pared by 5 bases and J by 0 bases, with 6 bases of the junction left unmatched.

This clonotype was recorded many times. V usage is TRBV13 and J usage is TRBJ1-2, with D uncertain. The CDR3 has 13 amino acids. The V end lost 5 bases, the J end lost 3 bases, and 10 bases lay between the germline ends. CDR1 and CDR2 from the germline V gene are PRHDT and FYEKMQ (reference sequence). The CDR3 nucleotides read TGTGCCAGCAGCCCCCCAGACGACTATGGCTACACCTTC. Amino acids: CASSPPDDYGYTF.

This clonotype was counted ten times or more. The V and J genes are TRBV6-5 and TRBJ1-2; D unresolved. V was shortened by 1 base and J by 1 base, with 7 bases between the two germline ends. Germline assignment: CDR1 MNHEY and CDR2 SVGAGI. The CDR3 extends over 14 amino acids. DNA for the CDR3: TGTGCCAGCAGTTACTGGAGGAGTAACTATGGCTACACCTTC. Encoded protein: CASSYWRSNYGYTF.

Ten or more counts support this clonotype. The rearrangement links TRBV29-1 to TRBJ2-7, with 11 positions matching TRBD1. This CDR3 is built from 14 residues. In germline, CDR1 is SQVTM, CDR2 ANQGSEA. V lost 6 bases, J lost 5 bases, and 9 bases stayed unmatched. CDR3 protein: CSVSGTGGDNEQYF. CDR3 DNA sequence: TGCAGCGTGTCCGGGACAGGGGGGGACAACGAGCAGTACTTC.

This clonotype was observed a handful of times. V and J are TRBV28 and TRBJ2-7; D is ambiguous. Trimming stripped 3 bases from V and 0 bases from J, with 9 bases between. This CDR3 is 14 amino acids long. Germline V gene data show CDR1 as MDHEN and CDR2 as SYDVKM. CDR3 nucleotide sequence: TGTGCCAGCAGTTTGGCGGATAGCTCCTACGAGCAGTACTTC. Residues: CASSLADSSYEQYF.

The V call is TRBV6-5, the J call TRBJ2-5, with D possibly matching TRBD2 (5 bases). CDR3 size: 13 residues. Per germline, CDR1 MNHEY and CDR2 SVGAGI. V lost 3 bases to trimming and J lost 5 bases, with 10 bases between them. The CDR3 is CASSYRRAETQYF. For the CDR3, the DNA is TGTGCCAGCAGTTATAGGCGGGCTGAGACCCAGTACTTC.

This clonotype was counted many times. J is TRBJ2-7 and V is TRBV28; D unresolved. With 2 bases removed from V and 0 bases from J, the gap between germline ends came to 11 bases. Germline assignment: CDR1 MDHEN and CDR2 SYDVKM. CDR3 length: 15 amino acids. The CDR3: CASSLIGSTSYEQYF. The DNA of the CDR3 is TGTGCCAGCAGTTTAATCGGCAGCACCTCCTACGAGCAGTACTTC. Filled out from reference TRBV28 and TRBJ2-7, the complete variable domain reads DVKVTQSSRYLVKRTGEKVFLECVQDMDHENMFWYRQDPGLGLRLIYFSYDVKMKEKGDIPEGYSVSREKKERFSLILESASTNQTSMYLCASSLIGSTSYEQYFGPGTRLTVT.

This clonotype has a count of ten or more. The V gene is TRBV20-1, the J gene TRBJ2-5, with 7 bases fitting TRBD1. V dropped 3 bases and J dropped 0; count of bases not matched to a gene: 7. This CDR3 is built from 15 residues. The V gene's germline CDR1 is DFQATT and CDR2 SNEGSKA (reference sequence). DNA for the CDR3: TGCAGTGCTAGGGAGACAGGGATGTACCAAGAGACCCAGTACTTC. As protein: CSARETGMYQETQYF.

This clonotype has more than one count but fewer than ten. CDR3 DNA sequence: TGTGCCAGCAGAACAGGGTATGGTAACTCCTACGAGCAGTACTTC. It yields the protein CASRTGYGNSYEQYF. The gene calls are TRBV6-1 and TRBJ2-7; a weak D match, TRBD1 (6 bases). This CDR3 has 15 residues. In germline, CDR1 is MNHNS, CDR2 SASEGT. The V end lost 6 bases, the J end lost 0 bases, and 15 bases lay between the germline ends.

This clonotype has ten or more counts. The chain uses TRBV6-5 and TRBJ2-2; D is possibly TRBD1 (5 bases). Looked up from germline, CDR1 is MNHEY and CDR2 is SVGAGI. The CDR3 has 14 residues. V was clipped by 0 bases and J by 8 bases, with 10 bases between them. The CDR3 reads CASSYSGARGELFF. The CDR3 coding sequence is TGTGCCAGCAGTTACTCAGGGGCACGGGGGGAGCTGTTTTTT.

This rearrangement joins TRBV6-1 to TRBJ2-7; D ambiguous. Germline V lookup: CDR1 MNHNS, CDR2 SASEGT. Trimming took off 5 bases at V and 0 bases at J, with 11 bases between the two ends. CDR3 length: 14 amino acids. The CDR3 here is CASSPLTGSYEQYF. The CDR3 region has the DNA TGTGCCAGCAGTCCCCTAACGGGCTCCTACGAGCAGTACTTC.

This clonotype was seen ten or more times. This chain connects TRBV29-1 to TRBJ2-5; 7 nucleotides match TRBD1. V lost 4 bases and J lost 5; bases outside the gene matches: 7. This CDR3 has 13 amino acids. Germline V gene sequence: CDR1 SQVTM, CDR2 ANQGSEA. CDR3 coding DNA: TGCAGCGTTGGGACAGGACGTTCGGAGACCCAGTACTTC. This gives the protein CSVGTGRSETQYF.

Many counts were recorded for this clonotype. The chain couples TRBV28 to TRBJ2-2, with no clear D. Germline CDR1 is MDHEN and CDR2 is SYDVKM. Trimming shortened V by 6 bases and J by 5 bases, and 13 bases separated the two germline ends. This CDR3 has 14 amino acids. The CDR3 sequence: CASSPMRGTGELFF. The CDR3 nucleotides read TGTGCCAGCAGCCCTATGAGAGGAACCGGGGAGCTGTTTTTT.

In this sample, this clonotype turned up many times. The chain links TRBV6-1 to TRBJ2-5; D possibly corresponds to TRBD1 (6 bases). Per the germline V gene, CDR1 is MNHNS and CDR2 is SASEGT. The CDR3 is 16 amino acids. V was pared by 1 base and J by 5 bases, with 17 bases between. CDR3: CASSEGGGRGRETQYF. For the CDR3, the DNA is TGTGCCAGCAGTGAAGGTGGAGGCAGGGGAAGGGAGACCCAGTACTTC.

This clonotype was observed many times. This chain uses TRBV6-5 with TRBJ2-7; 9 nucleotides match TRBD1. The V segment lost 8 bases and the J segment 5 bases; nucleotides outside the gene matches: 7. Germline assignment: CDR1 MNHEY and CDR2 SVGAGI. The CDR3 totals 13 residues. Here the CDR3 reads CASGGQGRNEQYF. CDR3 sequence (DNA): TGTGCCAGCGGGGGACAGGGAAGAAACGAGCAGTACTTC.

This sequence joins TRBV28 and TRBJ2-7; TRBD1 aligns across 9 bases. CDR3 length: 14 residues. CDR1 MDHEN and CDR2 SYDVKM come from the germline V gene. Trimming at V came to 4 bases and at J to 6 bases, leaving 7 bases not matched to a gene. The DNA for the CDR3 is TGTGCCAGCAGTTCGCCGGGACAGGGTCGCGAGCAGTACTTC. This codes for CASSSPGQGREQYF.

This clonotype was seen at least ten times. V and J are TRBV28 and TRBJ1-2, with 7 bases identical to TRBD1. The CDR3 is made up of 15 amino acids. Germline trimming cut 4 bases from V and 0 bases from J; bases unmatched to any gene: 5. Germline lookup yields CDR1 MDHEN and CDR2 SYDVKM. DNA of the CDR3: TGTGCCAGCAGTTCCCACAGGGGTACTAACTATGGCTACACCTTC. This encodes CASSSHRGTNYGYTF.

This clonotype was recorded at least ten times. The chain joins TRBV5-4 to TRBJ2-2, with 7 bases identical to TRBD1. Germline loops: CDR1 SGHNT, CDR2 YYREEE (reference sequence). Trimming took 4 bases from V and 4 from J; bases not matched to a gene: 7. CDR3 length equals 15 residues. As DNA, the CDR3 is TGTGCCAGCAGCGATGATGGGACAGTCACCGGGGAGCTGTTTTTT. It is translated as CASSDDGTVTGELFF.

This clonotype was recorded a few times. The J gene is TRBJ2-4, the V gene TRBV6-2 or TRBV6-3, with 9 bases matching TRBD1. Germline CDR1 and CDR2: MNHEY and SVGEGT. Trimming cost V 7 bases and J 9 bases; bases outside gene matches: 7. The CDR3 loop spans 13 amino acids. CDR3 loop: CASKRTGEAIQYF. The CDR3 coding sequence is TGTGCCAGCAAACGGACAGGGGAGGCCATTCAGTACTTC.

This clonotype has ten or more counts. J is TRBJ2-5 and V is TRBV5-1; 12 bases are a match to TRBD2. The CDR3 totals 16 residues. Germline CDR1 reads SGHRS; CDR2 reads YFSETQ. Trimming at V came to 0 bases and at J to 2 bases, leaving 2 bases not matched to a gene. The CDR3 DNA sequence: TGCGCCAGCAGCTTGGGTGGGACTAGCGGGCAAGAGACCCAGTACTTC. Translated: CASSLGGTSGQETQYF.